These T cell receptor beta chains were read from a single sample in a study of human T cells and chemical hapten exposure. TCRdb reprocessed the RACE reads with MiXCR, giving one entry per CDR3 protein. The sample shows roughly 38,000 distinct CDR3 sequences, under 5% of them seen only once. The material was whole blood, obtained in connection with sensitization to the hapten diphenylcyclopropenone (DPC). These receptors were taken from a man over 45 with alopecia areata. Some clones in this sample may be carry-over from other donors' samples. Each CDR3 is given without its conserved first and last residue.

J gene: TRBJ2-3; V gene: TRBV6-6; CDR3 protein: ASIFLAGGTDTQY
J gene: TRBJ2-3; V gene: TRBV14; CDR3 protein: ASGQEDRGNTQY
J gene: TRBJ2-2; V gene: TRBV28; CDR3 protein: ASKSGLNTGELF
J gene: TRBJ2-7; V gene: TRBV6-1; CDR3 protein: ASSEPTRGSYEQY
J gene: TRBJ1-1; V gene: TRBV5-1; CDR3 protein: ASSLQFTNTEAF
J gene: TRBJ2-1; V gene: TRBV11-3; CDR3 protein: ASSLDTYNEQF
J gene: TRBJ2-6; V gene: TRBV12-3/TRBV12-4; CDR3 protein: ASSPLQGAVGANVLT
J gene: TRBJ2-1; V gene: TRBV7-3; CDR3 protein: ASSLGRGPRSNEQF
J gene: TRBJ1-3; V gene: TRBV30; CDR3 protein: AWADVAGNTIY
J gene: TRBJ2-4; V gene: TRBV20-1; CDR3 protein: SARDQGGLDIQY
J gene: TRBJ2-1; V gene: TRBV18; CDR3 protein: ASSPPGRGRADNEQF
J gene: TRBJ2-7; V gene: TRBV28; CDR3 protein: ASKTSGNEQY
J gene: TRBJ2-3; V gene: TRBV6-6; CDR3 protein: ASRIPSGDSTDTQY
J gene: TRBJ2-3; V gene: TRBV3-1; CDR3 protein: ASSQRSSTDTQY
J gene: TRBJ1-1; V gene: TRBV5-1; CDR3 protein: ASNSGEMNTEAF
J gene: TRBJ1-2; V gene: TRBV28; CDR3 protein: ASRSPLVPTGGYT
J gene: TRBJ1-6; V gene: TRBV27; CDR3 protein: ASTGTGTYNSPLH
J gene: TRBJ2-1; V gene: TRBV20-1; CDR3 protein: SARWLPNEQF
J gene: TRBJ1-1; V gene: TRBV3-1; CDR3 protein: ASSQDQIGGTEAF
J gene: TRBJ2-5; V gene: TRBV4-3; CDR3 protein: ASSPTGRETQY
J gene: TRBJ1-1; V gene: TRBV5-1; CDR3 protein: ASRQGDTEAF
J gene: TRBJ1-3; V gene: TRBV28; CDR3 protein: ASSLRNTIY
J gene: TRBJ2-7; V gene: TRBV12-3/TRBV12-4; CDR3 protein: ASREQGEDEQY
J gene: TRBJ2-3; V gene: TRBV12-3/TRBV12-4; CDR3 protein: ASSLGQDTDTQY
J gene: TRBJ2-3; V gene: TRBV7-2; CDR3 protein: ASSLALAGGVDTQY
J gene: TRBJ1-5; V gene: TRBV28; CDR3 protein: ASSSPGGDQPQH
J gene: TRBJ2-1; V gene: TRBV20-1; CDR3 protein: SATVSYNEQF
J gene: TRBJ2-1; V gene: TRBV5-5; CDR3 protein: ASSLSLLVGRYNEQF
J gene: TRBJ2-3; V gene: TRBV19; CDR3 protein: ATSWTGGDTQY
J gene: TRBJ1-2; V gene: TRBV29-1; CDR3 protein: SVEFPPGGGPRYGYT
J gene: TRBJ2-7; V gene: TRBV6-6; CDR3 protein: ASSSRQGYEQY
J gene: TRBJ2-7; V gene: TRBV2; CDR3 protein: ASSENRGSYEQY
J gene: TRBJ2-2; V gene: TRBV20-1; CDR3 protein: SARGATDTGELF
J gene: TRBJ2-3; V gene: TRBV4-3; CDR3 protein: ASSQDKTSGSTDTQY
J gene: TRBJ2-7; V gene: TRBV12-3/TRBV12-4; CDR3 protein: ASSGQGKYEQY
J gene: TRBJ2-7; V gene: TRBV6-5; CDR3 protein: ASSYRRNGYEQY
J gene: TRBJ1-6; V gene: TRBV5-1; CDR3 protein: ASSFGPQAARGSPLH
J gene: TRBJ1-2; V gene: TRBV6-6; CDR3 protein: ASTPGQYYGYT
J gene: TRBJ2-5; V gene: TRBV20-1; CDR3 protein: SAPPGLKETQY
J gene: TRBJ2-6; V gene: TRBV28; CDR3 protein: ASSSPQGYGANVLT
J gene: TRBJ2-4; V gene: TRBV18; CDR3 protein: ASSPPGTGGNIQY
J gene: TRBJ1-1; V gene: TRBV12-5; CDR3 protein: ASGFAASTEAF
J gene: TRBJ2-7; V gene: TRBV20-1; CDR3 protein: SARAPGPKSYEQY
J gene: TRBJ1-1; V gene: TRBV18; CDR3 protein: ASSPAVVGNTEAF
J gene: TRBJ1-2; V gene: TRBV13; CDR3 protein: ASSTRTVNYGYT
J gene: TRBJ2-1; V gene: TRBV12-3/TRBV12-4; CDR3 protein: ASRIGNEQF
J gene: TRBJ1-2; V gene: TRBV20-1; CDR3 protein: SARGAQIYDGYT